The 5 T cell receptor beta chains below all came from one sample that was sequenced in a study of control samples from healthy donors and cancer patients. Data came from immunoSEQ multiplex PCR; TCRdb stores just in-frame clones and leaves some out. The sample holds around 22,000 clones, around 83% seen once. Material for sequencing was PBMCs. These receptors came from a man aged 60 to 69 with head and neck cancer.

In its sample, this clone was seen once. The CDR3 DNA follows: TGTGCCAGCTCGATGGCTAGCGGATATACGGGTGAGCAGTACTTC. This codes for CASSMASGYTGEQYF. V and J are TRBV27 and TRBJ2-7, with TRBD2 matching over 7 bases. There are 15 residues in the CDR3. Germline CDR1 reads MNHEY; CDR2 reads SMNVEV (reference sequence). J gave up 7 bases and V 8 bases, and 17 bases lay outside the gene matches.

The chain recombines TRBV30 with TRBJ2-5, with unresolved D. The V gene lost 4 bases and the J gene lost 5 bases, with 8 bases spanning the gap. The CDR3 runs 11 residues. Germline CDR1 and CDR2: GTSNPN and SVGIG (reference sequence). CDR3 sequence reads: CAWTIFETQYF. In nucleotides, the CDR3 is TGTGCCTGGACCATTTTTGAGACCCAGTACTTC.

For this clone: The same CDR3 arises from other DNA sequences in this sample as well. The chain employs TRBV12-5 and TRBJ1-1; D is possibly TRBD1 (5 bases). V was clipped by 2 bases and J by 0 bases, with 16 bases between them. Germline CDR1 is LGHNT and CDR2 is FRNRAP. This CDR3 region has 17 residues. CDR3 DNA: TGTGCTAGTGGTTTGCCCCAGGGAACGGGACTGAACACTGAAGCTTTCTTT. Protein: CASGLPQGTGLNTEAFF.

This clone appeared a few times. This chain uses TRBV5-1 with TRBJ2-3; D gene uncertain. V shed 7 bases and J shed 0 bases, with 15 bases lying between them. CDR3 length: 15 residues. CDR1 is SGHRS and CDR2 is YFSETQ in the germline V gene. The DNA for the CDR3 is TGCGCCAGCTCTTCCTCGCCCTTTAGCACAGATACGCAGTATTTT. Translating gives CASSSSPFSTDTQYF.

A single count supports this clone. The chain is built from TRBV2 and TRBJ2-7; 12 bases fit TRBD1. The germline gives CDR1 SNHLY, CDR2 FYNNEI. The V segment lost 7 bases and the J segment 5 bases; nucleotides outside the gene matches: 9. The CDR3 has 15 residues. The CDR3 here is CASIAGTGGIDEQYV. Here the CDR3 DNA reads TGTGCCAGCATCGCCGGGACAGGGGGCATCGACGAGCAGTACGTC.